This T cell receptor beta chain was profiled in a study of beta chain features in type 1 diabetes. On the study more broadly: Across every sample, over 100 million sorted cells were examined in total.

Broader study findings: High-TCR-expressing cells could be over-represented by cDNA sequencing.

The CDR3 runs to 14 residues. V lost 2 bases and J lost 1, with 8 bases in between. The germline V gene has CDR1 LNHDA and CDR2 SQIVND (reference sequence). This clone has more than one count but fewer than ten. Its target is not known. The sequenced template was cDNA made from the entire isolated RNA. Assay: immunoSEQ multiplex PCR; the TCRdb copy retains only in-frame clones and omits some. Of 860,000 or so clones in the sample, roughly 15% were seen once. Each of the CD4+ naive, central memory, regulatory and stem cell-like memory populations was sorted via CD45RO/CCR7/CD25/CD127/CD95/CD27. The specimen was naive CD4+ T cells from blood. The clonotype comes from a woman younger than 30 in good health. This chain connects TRBV19 to TRBJ1-1; D is unresolved. In nucleotides, the CDR3 is TGTGCCAGTAGTATAACGGCGACGAACACTGAAGCTTTCTTT. Its protein is CASSITATNTEAFF. The full variable domain, its missing parts supplied by reference TRBV19 and TRBJ1-1, is DGGITQSPKYLFRKEGQNVTLSCEQNLNHDAMYWYRQDPGQGLRLIYYSQIVNDFQKGDIAEGYSVSREKKESFPLTVTSAQKNPTAFYLCASSITATNTEAFFGQGTRLTVV.